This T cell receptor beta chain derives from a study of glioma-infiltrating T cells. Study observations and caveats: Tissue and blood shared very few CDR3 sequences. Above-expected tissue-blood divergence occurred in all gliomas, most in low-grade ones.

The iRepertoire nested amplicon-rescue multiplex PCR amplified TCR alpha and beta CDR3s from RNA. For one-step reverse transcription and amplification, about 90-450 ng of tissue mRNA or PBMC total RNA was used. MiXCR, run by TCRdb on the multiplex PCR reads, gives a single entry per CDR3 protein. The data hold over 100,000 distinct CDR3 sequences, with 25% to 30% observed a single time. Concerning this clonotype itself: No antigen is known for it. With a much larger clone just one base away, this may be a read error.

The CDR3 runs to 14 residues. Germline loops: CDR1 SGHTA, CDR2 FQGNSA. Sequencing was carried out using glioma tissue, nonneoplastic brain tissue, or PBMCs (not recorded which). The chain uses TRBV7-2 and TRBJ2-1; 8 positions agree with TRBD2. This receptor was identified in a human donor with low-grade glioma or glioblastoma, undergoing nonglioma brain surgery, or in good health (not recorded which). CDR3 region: CAGSSGLGYNEQFF. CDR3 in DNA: TGTGCCGGCAGCTCGGGACTAGGATACAATGAGCAGTTCTTC.